This T cell receptor (beta chain) appears in the sequencing data of a study of blood T cells in healthy people across ages. In germline, CDR1 is KGHDR, CDR2 SFDVKD. The CDR3 covers 16 residues. Trimming removed 1 base from V and 6 bases from J, with 17 bases in between. On this clonotype: Its antigen is currently unknown.

Broader study findings: Both naive CD4+ cell counts and diversity were greater in long-lived donors than in aged donors. Diversity figures derived from one million T cells were judged to underestimate the true value.

The draw of peripheral blood yielded approximately 10 milliliters from each donor. With a J-beta primer mix and a sample-barcoded 5' primer, a second PCR ran roughly 7 to 11 cycles. A template-switch adaptor with 12 random nucleotides tagged each cDNA molecule. TCRdb ran MiXCR on the 5' RACE reads and lists one entry per CDR3 protein. The sample lists 1.5 million to 2 million distinct CDR3 sequences, under 30% occurring once. The clonotype comes from a woman in her twenties or thirties in good health. Sequences were obtained from blood. This chain connects TRBV24-1 to TRBJ2-5; maybe TRBD2 (6 bases). The DNA of the CDR3 is TGTGCCACCAGTGATTTTAAAGGGACCGGCGGGAAGACCCAGTACTTC. Translating gives CATSDFKGTGGKTQYF.